There are a few counts of the clone carrying this T cell receptor (beta chain). The sample belongs to a study of molecular identifiers for immune sequencing clone quantification. Via MiXCR, TCRdb re-called the PCR reads, giving one row per CDR3 protein. The table shows about 640,000 distinct CDR3 sequences, with approximately 20% occurring only once. The V gene's germline CDR1 is SEHNR and CDR2 FQNEAQ (reference sequence). The length of the CDR3 is 15 residues. Trimming stripped 1 base from V and 4 bases from J, with 11 bases between. This sequence was found in a human donor in good health. Some libraries in this study had Jurkat cell RNA spiked in. The chain links TRBV7-9 to TRBJ2-1; D assignment may be TRBD1 or TRBD2 (5 bases each). The sequencing input was naive CD8+ T cells from blood, with Jurkat cell RNA spiked in. Subset meaning: FACS-sorted CD8+CD4-CCR7+CD45RA+ naive T cells. The CDR3 bases are TGTGCCAGCAGCTTAGTATGGGGGAGTTACAATGAGCAGTTCTTC. Protein sequence: CASSLVWGSYNEQFF.